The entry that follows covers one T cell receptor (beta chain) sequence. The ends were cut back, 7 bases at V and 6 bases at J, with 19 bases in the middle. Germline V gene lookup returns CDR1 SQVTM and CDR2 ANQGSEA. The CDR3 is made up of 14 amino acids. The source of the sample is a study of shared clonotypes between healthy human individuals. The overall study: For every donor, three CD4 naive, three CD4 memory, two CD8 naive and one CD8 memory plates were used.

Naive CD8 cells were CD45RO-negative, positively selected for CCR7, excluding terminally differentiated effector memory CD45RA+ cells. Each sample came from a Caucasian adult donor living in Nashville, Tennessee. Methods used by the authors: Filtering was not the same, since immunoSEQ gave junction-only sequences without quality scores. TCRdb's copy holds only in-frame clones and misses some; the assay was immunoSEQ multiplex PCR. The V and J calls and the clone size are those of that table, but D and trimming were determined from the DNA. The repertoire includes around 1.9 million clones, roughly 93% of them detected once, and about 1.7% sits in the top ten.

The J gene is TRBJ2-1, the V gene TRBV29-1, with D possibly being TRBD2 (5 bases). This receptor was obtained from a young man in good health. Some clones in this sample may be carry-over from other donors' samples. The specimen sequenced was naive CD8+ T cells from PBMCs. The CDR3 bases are TGCAGCGCTCAAGGGAAGCCTCGGGGCAATGAGCAGTTCTTC. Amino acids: CSAQGKPRGNEQFF.